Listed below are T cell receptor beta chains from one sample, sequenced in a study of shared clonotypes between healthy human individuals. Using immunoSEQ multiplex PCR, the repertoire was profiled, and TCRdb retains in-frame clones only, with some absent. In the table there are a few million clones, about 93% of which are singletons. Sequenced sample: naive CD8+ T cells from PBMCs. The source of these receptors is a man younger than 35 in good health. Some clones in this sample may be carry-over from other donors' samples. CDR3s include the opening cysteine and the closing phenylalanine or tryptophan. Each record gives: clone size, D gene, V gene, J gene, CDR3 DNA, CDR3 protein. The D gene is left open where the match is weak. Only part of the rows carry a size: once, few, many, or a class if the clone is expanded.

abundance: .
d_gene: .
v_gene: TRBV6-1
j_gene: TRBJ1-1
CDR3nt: TGTGCCAGCCGTATAGGGACGGCGAACACTGAAGCTTTCTTT
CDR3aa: CASRIGTANTEAFF

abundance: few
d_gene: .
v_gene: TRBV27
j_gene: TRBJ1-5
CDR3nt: TGTGCCAGCAGTCCCACCCCGGCGGGCAATCAGCCCCAGCATTTT
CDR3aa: CASSPTPAGNQPQHF

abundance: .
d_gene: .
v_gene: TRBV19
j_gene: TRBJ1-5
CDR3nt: TGTGCCAGTAGTACTAGGGGACCGAGCAATCAGCCCCAGCATTTT
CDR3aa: CASSTRGPSNQPQHF

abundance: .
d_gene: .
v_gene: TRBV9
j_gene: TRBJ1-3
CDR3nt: TGTGCCAGCAGCGGCGACTTGAGGACCATATATTTT
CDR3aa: CASSGDLRTIYF

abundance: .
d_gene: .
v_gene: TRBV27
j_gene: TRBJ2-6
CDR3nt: TGTGCCAGCAGTAGAACCCCGGCTACTGGGGCCAACGTCCTGACTTTC
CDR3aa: CASSRTPATGANVLTF

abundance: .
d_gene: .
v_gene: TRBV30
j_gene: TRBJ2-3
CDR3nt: TGTGCCTGGAGTGTATCCCCCAGGGACACAGATACGCAGTATTTT
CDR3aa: CAWSVSPRDTDTQYF

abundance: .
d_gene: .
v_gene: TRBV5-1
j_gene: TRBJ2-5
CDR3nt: TGCGCCAGTAGCTCCGGCCGGGACGGAGCGTACCAAGAGACCCAGTACTTC
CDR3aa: CASSSGRDGAYQETQYF

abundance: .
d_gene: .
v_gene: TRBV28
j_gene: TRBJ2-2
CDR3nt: TGTGCCAGCAGTTTCCTGGAAGGCACCGGGGAGCTGTTTTTT
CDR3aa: CASSFLEGTGELFF

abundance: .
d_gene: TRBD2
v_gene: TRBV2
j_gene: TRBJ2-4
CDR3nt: TGTGCCAGCAGTGAGGTAGCGGGGGCCAAAAACATTCAGTACTTC
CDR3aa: CASSEVAGAKNIQYF

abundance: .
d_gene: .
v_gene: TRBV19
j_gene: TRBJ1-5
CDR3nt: TGTGCCAGTAGTATCTGGGGTGGCAATCAGCCCCAGCATTTT
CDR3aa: CASSIWGGNQPQHF

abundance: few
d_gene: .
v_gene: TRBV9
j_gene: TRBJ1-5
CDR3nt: TGTGCCAGCAGCGAGGGGGGAATATGGAATCAGCCCCAGCATTTT
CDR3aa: CASSEGGIWNQPQHF

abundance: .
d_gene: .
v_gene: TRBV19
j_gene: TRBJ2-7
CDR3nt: TGTGCCAGTAGTCCCCGGTGGTCTGCCTACGAGCAGTACTTC
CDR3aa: CASSPRWSAYEQYF

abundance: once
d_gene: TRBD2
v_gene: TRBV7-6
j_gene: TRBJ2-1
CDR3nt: TGTGCCAGCAGCTTAAGGCGCTTACTAGCGGGGCAAAGCTCCTACAATGAGCAGTTCTTC
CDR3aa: CASSLRRLLAGQSSYNEQFF

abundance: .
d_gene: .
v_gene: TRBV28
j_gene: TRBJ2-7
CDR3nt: TGTGCCAGCAGTTTAGCGGGTTTGGGCTACGAGCAGTACTTC
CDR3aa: CASSLAGLGYEQYF

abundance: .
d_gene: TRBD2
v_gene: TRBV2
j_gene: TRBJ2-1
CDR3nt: TGTGCCAGCAGGGAGGGACTAGACAATGAGCAGTTCTTC
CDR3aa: CASREGLDNEQFF

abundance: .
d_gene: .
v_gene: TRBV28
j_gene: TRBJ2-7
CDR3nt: TGTGCCAGCAGTCCCCTAGGCCCCGGCTACGAGCAGTACTTC
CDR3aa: CASSPLGPGYEQYF

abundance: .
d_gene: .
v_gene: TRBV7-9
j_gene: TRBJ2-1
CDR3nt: TGTGCCAGCAGCTCCAAGAGGGATGAGCAGTTCTTC
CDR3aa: CASSSKRDEQFF